This TCR beta chain was identified in a study of T-cell memory formation after mild COVID-19. Notes on the study in general: From day 15 to 85, contracting clones were balanced between CD4 and CD8, whereas later expanders leaned toward CD4+. Contracting CD4+ clones sat mainly in CM and EM; CD8+ in EMRA.

CDR3 length: 15 residues. V gave up 0 bases and J gave up 1 base, with 9 bases separating them. In germline, CDR1 is SEHNR, CDR2 FQNEAQ (reference sequence). TCRdb re-analysed the 5' RACE reads in MiXCR, keeping a single row per CDR3 protein. The sample has over 30,000 distinct CDR3 sequences; approximately 10% are singletons. This clonotype appeared a few times. What it recognizes is unknown. The chain is built from TRBV7-9 and TRBJ1-1, with no clear D. The receptor comes from a man between 18 and 35 years old who had mild COVID-19 (a few samples of this study predate the infection). Cell type and time point are not known. Sequenced input: PBMCs or a T cell subset sorted from them (not recorded which). The CDR3 loop is CASSLAGPWNTEAFF. The CDR3 bases are TGTGCCAGCAGCTTAGCAGGTCCCTGGAACACTGAAGCTTTCTTT.